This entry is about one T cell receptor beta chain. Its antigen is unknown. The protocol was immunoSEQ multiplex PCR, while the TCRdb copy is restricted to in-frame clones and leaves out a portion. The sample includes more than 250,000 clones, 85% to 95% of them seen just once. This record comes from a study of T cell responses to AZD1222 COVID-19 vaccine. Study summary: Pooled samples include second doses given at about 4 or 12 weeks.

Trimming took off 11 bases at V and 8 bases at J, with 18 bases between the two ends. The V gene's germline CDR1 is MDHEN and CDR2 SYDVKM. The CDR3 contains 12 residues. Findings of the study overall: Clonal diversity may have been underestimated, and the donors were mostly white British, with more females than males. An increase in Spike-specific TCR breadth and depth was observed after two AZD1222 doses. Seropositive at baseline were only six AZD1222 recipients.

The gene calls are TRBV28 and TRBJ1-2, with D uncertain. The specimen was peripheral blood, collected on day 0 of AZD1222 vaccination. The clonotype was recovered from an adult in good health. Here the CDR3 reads CAAVGPLQGYTF. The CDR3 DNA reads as TGTGCCGCTGTCGGGCCCCTACAAGGCTACACCTTC.